The clone carrying this T cell receptor beta chain was seen a handful of times. Antigen: not known. The data are from a study of blood T cells in healthy people across ages. Study summary: Using template switching, researchers captured about one barcoded beta molecule for each two T cells. Broader study findings: The lack of PBMC sorting stopped any conclusive naive versus antigen-experienced comparison. Relative to aged donors, long-lived donors carried more naive CD4+ cells and displayed higher diversity.

Donors ranged from roughly 6 to 90 years old and were healthy Caucasians in Russia. Germline loops: CDR1 SGHNT, CDR2 YYREEE (reference sequence). This CDR3 is built from 15 residues. V was shortened by 3 bases and J by 2 bases, with 12 bases between the two germline ends. The second PCR ran roughly 6 to 12 cycles with a sample-barcoded 5' primer and J-beta primers. TCRdb re-analysed the 5' RACE reads in MiXCR, keeping a single row per CDR3 protein. The table has hundreds of thousands of distinct CDR3 sequences, around 49% seen once. The chain has TRBV5-4 and TRBJ2-1, with no clear D. The clonotype originates from a woman aged 60-75 years in good health. Sequenced: blood. CDR3 nucleotide sequence: TGTGCCAGCAGCTACGGTACTGGGACCTACAATGAGCAGTTCTTC. This sequence encodes CASSYGTGTYNEQFF.